These 28 T cell receptor beta chains share one sample of origin, sequenced in a study of T cell responses to AZD1222 COVID-19 vaccine. Here immunoSEQ multiplex PCR was the method, and the copy in TCRdb shows in-frame clones only, minus some. There are 120,000 to 150,000 clones in the sample; approximately 89% occur only once, and around 1.7% lies in the top ten. Sequencing was performed on peripheral blood, taken 28 days after the second AZD1222 dose. Receptors were obtained from an adult who received the AZD1222 COVID-19 vaccine.

This rearrangement joins TRBV5-5 to TRBJ1-5; D perhaps matches TRBD1 (6 bases). Per germline, CDR1 SGHKS and CDR2 YYEKEE (reference sequence). The V end was cut by 4 bases, the J end by 5 bases, with 16 bases between. CDR3 size: 15 residues. In DNA form, the CDR3 reads TGTGCCAGCAGCCGTTCGGGGGGCGGCGATCAGCCCCAGCATTTT. Its protein is CASSRSGGGDQPQHF.

The chain has TRBV3-1 (or the pseudogene TRBV3-2) and TRBJ2-7, with a weak D call TRBD2 (5 bases). Deletions cut 2 bases from V and 1 base from J, with 12 bases between. The germline V gene has CDR1 LGHDT and CDR2 YNNKEL (reference sequence). This CDR3 has 15 amino acids. As DNA, the CDR3 is TGTGCCAGCAGCCAACTTCCATGGGAGTCCTACGAGCAGTACTTC. Its translation is CASSQLPWESYEQYF.

The chain carries TRBV30 and TRBJ2-1; D is unclear. The CDR3 has 13 residues. V was shortened by 8 bases and J by 0 bases, with 11 bases between the two germline ends. Per the germline V gene, CDR1 is GTSNPN and CDR2 is SVGIG (reference sequence). The CDR3 sequence is CARASSSYNEQFF. The CDR3 nucleotides are TGTGCCCGGGCCTCTAGCTCCTACAATGAGCAGTTCTTC.

The chain recombines TRBV5-1 with TRBJ2-7; D gene uncertain. V was clipped by 0 bases and J by 0 bases, with 10 bases between them. The CDR3 length is 15 residues. Germline CDR1 reads SGHRS; CDR2 reads YFSETQ. CDR3 DNA sequence: TGCGCCAGCAGCTTGGCTCTCGAATACTCCTACGAGCAGTACTTC. Its translation is CASSLALEYSYEQYF.

Points on this clone: A much larger clonotype is one base distant, so this may be a read error. The chain couples TRBV19 to TRBJ1-1; D is uncertain. The CDR3 contains 13 residues. Trimming took off 3 bases at V and 1 base at J, with 6 bases between the two ends. Germline V CDR1 and CDR2: LNHDA, SQIVND (reference sequence). CDR3 DNA sequence: TGTGCCAGTAGTATTGTGAGGAACACTGAAGCTTTCTTT. This encodes CASSIVRNTEAFF.

The rearrangement links TRBV30 to TRBJ2-5; TRBD2 is a possible D gene (6 bases). The CDR3 runs to 13 residues. Trimming took off 0 bases at V and 5 bases at J, with 10 bases between the two ends. The germline CDR1 and CDR2 sequences are GTSNPN and SVGIG (reference sequence). The CDR3 protein is CAWSVSGRETQYF. DNA of the CDR3: TGTGCCTGGAGTGTATCAGGGAGGGAGACCCAGTACTTC.

The chain links TRBV18 to TRBJ1-1, with 7 bases identical to TRBD1. V gave up 3 bases and J gave up 4 bases; unmatched junction bases: 8. The germline V gene has CDR1 KGHSH and CDR2 LQKENI. The length of the CDR3 is 15 residues. This CDR3 is CASSPSGGAVTEAFF. The CDR3 DNA reads as TGTGCCAGCTCACCCTCAGGGGGGGCAGTCACTGAAGCTTTCTTT.

This clone was seen a handful of times. The V gene is TRBV30, the J gene TRBJ2-7; D may be TRBD1 (6 bases). In germline, CDR1 is GTSNPN, CDR2 SVGIG (reference sequence). This CDR3 has 11 amino acids. Between the trimmed V and J ends, which lost 0 bases and 6 bases, there was a span of 6 bases. The CDR3 loop reads CAWSVGGEQYF. The CDR3 DNA reads TGTGCCTGGAGTGTAGGGGGCGAGCAGTACTTC. The full variable domain, rest sourced from reference TRBV30 and TRBJ2-7, is SQTIHQWPATLVQPVGSPLSLECTVEGTSNPNLYWYRQAAGRGLQLLFYSVGIGQISSEVPQNLSASRPQDRQFILSSKKLLLSDSGFYLCAWSVGGEQYFGPGTRLTVT.

The chain couples TRBV7-3 to TRBJ2-7, with D perhaps TRBD1 (7 bases). V was shortened by 5 bases and J by 6 bases, with 11 bases between the two germline ends. Per germline, CDR1 SGHTA and CDR2 FQGTGA. CDR3 size: 12 residues. Here the CDR3 DNA reads TGTGCCAGCAGCCCCCAGGGGGGCGAGCAGTACTTC. As protein: CASSPQGGEQYF.

J is TRBJ1-4 and V is TRBV18, with 9 bases identical to TRBD1. Trimming removed 5 bases from V and 8 bases from J; junction bases left unmatched: 18. The CDR3 is 18 residues long. Germline V gives CDR1 KGHSH, CDR2 LQKENI. CDR3 loop: CASSAYLPGQGGDEKLFF. In DNA form, the CDR3 reads TGTGCCAGCTCAGCATACCTTCCGGGACAGGGAGGGGACGAAAAACTGTTTTTT.

V and J are TRBV9 and TRBJ2-5; the match to TRBD2 covers 12 bases. CDR3 length equals 19 residues. After removal of 7 bases from V and 5 bases from J, the junction contained 21 bases not matched to a gene. Germline V gives CDR1 SGDLS, CDR2 YYNGEE. This CDR3 is CASPQKGQPSGRAGETQYF. CDR3 nucleotide sequence: TGTGCCAGCCCCCAGAAGGGACAGCCTAGCGGGAGGGCCGGGGAGACCCAGTACTTC.

This chain connects TRBV30 to TRBJ1-5; 8 nucleotides line up with TRBD1. The CDR3 length is 12 residues. V lost 3 bases and J lost 7; bases outside the gene matches: 2. CDR1 GTSNPN and CDR2 SVGIG come from the germline V gene (reference sequence). The DNA of the CDR3 is TGTGCCTGGAGAACAGGGGGGCAGCCCCAGCATTTT. Translated: CAWRTGGQPQHF.

This clone came up once. The chain employs TRBV28 and TRBJ1-2; 11 bases match TRBD1. The germline gives CDR1 MDHEN, CDR2 SYDVKM. This CDR3 contains 15 residues. Trimming took 4 bases from V and 7 from J; bases not matched to a gene: 8. This chain's CDR3 is CASSYPGQGAGGYTF. The CDR3 DNA reads TGTGCCAGCAGTTATCCCGGACAGGGGGCAGGTGGCTACACCTTC.

The rearrangement joins TRBV5-6 to TRBJ1-5; D is uncertain. The V end lost 4 bases, the J end lost 7 bases, and 12 bases lay between the germline ends. The CDR3 covers 13 residues. CDR1 and CDR2 from the germline V gene are SGHDT and YYEEEE. Here the CDR3 reads CASSQSGSQPQHF. CDR3 DNA sequence: TGTGCCAGCAGCCAGAGTGGTAGCCAGCCCCAGCATTTT.

The chain employs TRBV16 and TRBJ1-5, with D possibly being TRBD1 (5 bases). Per the germline V gene, CDR1 is KGHSY and CDR2 is FQNENV. This CDR3 region has 13 residues. V lost 0 bases and J lost 6, with 6 bases in between. Here the CDR3 DNA reads TGTGCCAGCAGCCAATCGGGGGGTCAGCCCCAGCATTTT. This translates into CASSQSGGQPQHF.

The chain uses TRBV6-2 or TRBV6-3 and TRBJ1-5; tentative D call: TRBD1 (5 bases). This CDR3 is built from 14 residues. CDR1 and CDR2 (germline): MNHEY, SVGEGT. V was clipped by 6 bases and J by 1 base, with 10 bases between them. This chain's CDR3 is CASSQGGSNQPQHF. CDR3 sequence (DNA): TGTGCCAGCAGCCAGGGTGGGAGCAATCAGCCCCAGCATTTT.

The V call is TRBV27, the J call TRBJ1-2; the D gene is possibly TRBD1 (6 bases). Trimming removed 2 bases at V and 2 bases at J, with 6 bases between. CDR1 and CDR2 from the germline V gene are MNHEY and SMNVEV (reference sequence). The CDR3 spans 13 residues. The CDR3 here is CASSLTGNYGYTF. DNA for the CDR3: TGTGCCAGCAGTTTAACAGGGAACTATGGCTACACCTTC.

This chain links TRBV14 with TRBJ2-5, with a possible D match to TRBD2 (5 bases). The CDR3 loop spans 14 amino acids. Trimming left V 2 bases short and J 5 bases short, with 12 bases between. Germline V gives CDR1 SGHDN, CDR2 FVKESK. CDR3 residues: CASSQSRPGETQYF. DNA of the CDR3: TGTGCCAGCAGCCAAAGCAGGCCGGGGGAGACCCAGTACTTC.

This chain joins TRBV4-1 and TRBJ2-3; 11 bases match TRBD2. Germline assignment: CDR1 MGHRA and CDR2 YSYEKL. V lost 1 base, J lost 3 bases, and 3 bases stayed unmatched. This CDR3 comprises 16 residues. CDR3 sequence (DNA): TGCGCCAGCAGCCAAGGACTAGCGGGACTGACAGATACGCAGTATTTT. Its protein product is CASSQGLAGLTDTQYF.

The table lists this clone with a count of one. The chain couples TRBV28 to TRBJ1-2; D is undetermined. Germline V lookup: CDR1 MDHEN, CDR2 SYDVKM. The CDR3 has 13 amino acids. V shed 5 bases and J shed 0 bases, with 7 bases lying between them. The CDR3 is CASSPGSNYGYTF. CDR3 coding DNA: TGTGCCAGCAGTCCGGGATCTAACTATGGCTACACCTTC.

The rearrangement joins TRBV5-8 to TRBJ1-3; D call uncertain. V was trimmed by 2 bases and J by 2 bases, leaving 14 bases between them. Germline V lookup: CDR1 SGHTS, CDR2 YDEGEE. CDR3 length equals 16 residues. The CDR3 spells CASSLPGSGTGNTIYF. The CDR3 DNA reads TGTGCCAGCAGCTTACCGGGGTCAGGTACTGGAAACACCATATATTTT.

The rearrangement joins TRBV19 to TRBJ1-1, with TRBD1 matching over 12 bases. CDR1 and CDR2 from the germline V gene are LNHDA and SQIVND (reference sequence). The CDR3 loop spans 15 amino acids. J was trimmed by 4 bases and V by 9 bases; bases with no gene match: 9. The CDR3 bases are TGTGCCAGCCGAACCCGGGACAGGGGGCTCACTGAAGCTTTCTTT. This translates into CASRTRDRGLTEAFF.

The chain couples TRBV2 to TRBJ2-7; D not resolved. The germline gives CDR1 SNHLY, CDR2 FYNNEI. Between the trimmed V and J ends, which lost 7 bases and 3 bases, there was a span of 13 bases. The CDR3 runs 13 residues. In DNA form, the CDR3 reads TGTGCCAGCAAGGGTTCCTTCCGCTACGAGCAGTACTTC. This sequence encodes CASKGSFRYEQYF.

The V gene is TRBV6-6, the J gene TRBJ1-3; D is unclear. Germline V gene sequence: CDR1 MNHNY, CDR2 SVGAGI (reference sequence). The CDR3 runs to 14 residues. The V gene lost 10 bases and the J gene lost 3 bases, with 16 bases spanning the gap. CDR3: CATGRVNDGNTIYF. In DNA, the CDR3 is TGTGCCACCGGAAGGGTGAACGATGGAAACACCATATATTTT.

V is TRBV25-1 and J is TRBJ2-7; possibly TRBD2 for D (6 bases). The CDR3 consists of 12 residues. Germline assignment: CDR1 MGHDK and CDR2 SYGVNS. V lost 5 bases to trimming and J lost 4 bases, with 9 bases between them. The CDR3 nucleotides read TGTGCCAGCAGTTTCGGGGGTTACGAGCAGTACTTC. This translates into CASSFGGYEQYF.

This clone was recorded only once. V usage is TRBV4-2 and J usage is TRBJ2-1; D is undetermined. Germline V CDR1 and CDR2: LGHNA, YNFKEQ. V was shortened by 4 bases and J by 2 bases, with 12 bases between the two germline ends. CDR3 length equals 15 residues. As DNA, the CDR3 is TGTGCCAGCAGCCGCGAGATTGGTGCCTACAATGAGCAGTTCTTC. It specifies CASSREIGAYNEQFF.

The chain has TRBV5-4 and TRBJ2-1, with 13 positions matching TRBD2. This CDR3 is 12 amino acids long. The J segment lost 14 bases and the V segment lost 4 bases, leaving 3 bases of the junction unmatched. Germline assignment: CDR1 SGHNT and CDR2 YYREEE (reference sequence). Written as DNA, the CDR3 is TGTGCCAGCAGCAAGGGGACTAGCGGGGAGTTCTTC. Translated, it gives CASSKGTSGEFF. Filled out from reference TRBV5-4 and TRBJ2-1, the complete variable domain reads ETGVTQSPTHLIKTRGQQVTLRCSSQSGHNTVSWYQQALGQGPQFIFQYYREEENGRGNFPPRFSGLQFPNYSSELNVNALELDDSALYLCASSKGTSGEFFGPGTRLTVL.

The gene calls are TRBV30 and TRBJ1-4; D possibly corresponds to TRBD1 (5 bases). The ends were cut back, 1 base at V and 10 bases at J, with 13 bases in the middle. Germline assignment: CDR1 GTSNPN and CDR2 SVGIG (reference sequence). The length of the CDR3 is 13 residues. The CDR3 protein is CAWSAAGTPKLFF. For the CDR3, the DNA is TGTGCCTGGAGTGCAGCCGGGACCCCAAAACTGTTTTTT.